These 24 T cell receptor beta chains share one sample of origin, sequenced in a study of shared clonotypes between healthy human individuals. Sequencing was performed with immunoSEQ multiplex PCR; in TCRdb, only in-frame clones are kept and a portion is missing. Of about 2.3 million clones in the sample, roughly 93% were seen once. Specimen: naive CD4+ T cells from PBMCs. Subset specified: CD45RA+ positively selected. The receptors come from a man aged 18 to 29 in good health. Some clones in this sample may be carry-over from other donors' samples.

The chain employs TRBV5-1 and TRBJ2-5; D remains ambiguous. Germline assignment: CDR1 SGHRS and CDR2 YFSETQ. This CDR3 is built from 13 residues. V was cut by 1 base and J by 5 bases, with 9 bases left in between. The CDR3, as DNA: TGCGCCAGCAGCTTGCCCGCCGCGGAGACCCAGTACTTC. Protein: CASSLPAAETQYF.

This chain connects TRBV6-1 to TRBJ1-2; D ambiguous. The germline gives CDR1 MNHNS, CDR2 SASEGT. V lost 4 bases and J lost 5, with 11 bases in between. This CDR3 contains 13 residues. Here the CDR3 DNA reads TGTGCCAGCAGTGCCAGAGAGGAGTATGGCTACACCTTC. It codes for CASSAREEYGYTF.

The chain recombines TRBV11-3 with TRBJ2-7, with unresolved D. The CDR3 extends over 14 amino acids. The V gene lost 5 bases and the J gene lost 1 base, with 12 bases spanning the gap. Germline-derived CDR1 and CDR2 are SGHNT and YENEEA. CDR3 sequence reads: CASSPHPSSYEQYF. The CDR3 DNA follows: TGTGCCAGCAGCCCGCATCCCAGTTCCTACGAGCAGTACTTC.

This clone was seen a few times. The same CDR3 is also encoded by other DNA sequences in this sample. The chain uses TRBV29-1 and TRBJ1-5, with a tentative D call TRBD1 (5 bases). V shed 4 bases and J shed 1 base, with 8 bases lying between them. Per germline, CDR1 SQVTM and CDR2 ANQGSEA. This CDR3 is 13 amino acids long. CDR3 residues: CSVGGGSNQPQHF. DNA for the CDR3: TGCAGCGTTGGGGGGGGGAGCAATCAGCCCCAGCATTTT.

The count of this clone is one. This chain's CDR3 is CASSVGQGLNEQFF. In DNA form, the CDR3 reads TGTGCCAGCTCGGTTGGACAGGGGCTCAATGAGCAGTTCTTC. The rearrangement joins TRBV18 to TRBJ2-1, with TRBD1 identical over 9 bases. CDR3 length: 14 residues. The germline V gene encodes CDR1 KGHSH and CDR2 LQKENI. Trimming removed 6 bases from V and 6 bases from J; junction bases left unmatched: 6.

The CDR3 loop is CASSLPDHRVPYGYTF. The CDR3 DNA follows: TGTGCCAGCAGCTTGCCTGATCACAGGGTTCCCTATGGCTACACCTTC. The chain carries TRBV5-8 and TRBJ1-2; a weak D match, TRBD1 (6 bases). Trimming removed 1 base at V and 4 bases at J, with 17 bases between. The CDR3 loop spans 16 amino acids. Germline V gives CDR1 SGHTS, CDR2 YDEGEE.

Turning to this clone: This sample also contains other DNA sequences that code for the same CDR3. The CDR3 spells CASSLGGPFTGELFF. CDR3 coding DNA: TGCGCCAGCAGCTTGGGGGGACCTTTCACCGGGGAGCTGTTTTTT. The chain recombines TRBV5-1 with TRBJ2-2; D possibly uses TRBD1 or TRBD2 (5 bases each). The germline V gene has CDR1 SGHRS and CDR2 YFSETQ. CDR3 length equals 15 residues. V dropped 0 bases and J dropped 4 bases, with 10 bases sitting between them.

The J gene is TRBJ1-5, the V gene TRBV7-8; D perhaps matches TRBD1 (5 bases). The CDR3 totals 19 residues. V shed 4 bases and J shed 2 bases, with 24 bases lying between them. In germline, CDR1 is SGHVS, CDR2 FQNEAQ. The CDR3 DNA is TGTGCCAGCAGCTCCCCGCCAGGGAGAGAGGTCGGGGGCAATCAGCCCCAGCATTTT. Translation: CASSSPPGREVGGNQPQHF.

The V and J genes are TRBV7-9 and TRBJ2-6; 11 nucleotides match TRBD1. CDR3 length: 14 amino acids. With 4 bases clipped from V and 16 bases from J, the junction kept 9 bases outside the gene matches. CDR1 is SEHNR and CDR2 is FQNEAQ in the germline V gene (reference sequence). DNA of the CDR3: TGTGCCAGCAGCTCGGGGACAGGGGGAGTCCTTCTGACTTTC. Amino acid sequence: CASSSGTGGVLLTF.

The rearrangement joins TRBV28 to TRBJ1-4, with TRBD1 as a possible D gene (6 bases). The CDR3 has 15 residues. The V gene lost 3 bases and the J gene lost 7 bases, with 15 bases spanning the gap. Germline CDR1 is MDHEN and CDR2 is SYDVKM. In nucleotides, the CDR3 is TGTGCCAGCAGTTTTCTGAGGGGGGGAGGTGAAAAACTGTTTTTT. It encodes CASSFLRGGGEKLFF.

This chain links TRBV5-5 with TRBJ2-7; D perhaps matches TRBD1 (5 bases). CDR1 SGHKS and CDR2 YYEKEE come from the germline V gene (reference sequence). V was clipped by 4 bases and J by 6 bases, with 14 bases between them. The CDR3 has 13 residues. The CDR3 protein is CASSHQGVGEQYF. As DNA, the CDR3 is TGTGCCAGCAGCCATCAAGGGGTTGGCGAGCAGTACTTC.

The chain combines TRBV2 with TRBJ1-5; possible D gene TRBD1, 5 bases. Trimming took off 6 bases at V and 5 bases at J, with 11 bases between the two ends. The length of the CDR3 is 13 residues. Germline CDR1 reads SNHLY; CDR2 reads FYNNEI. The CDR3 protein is CASRRDSHQPQHF. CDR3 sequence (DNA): TGTGCCAGCAGGCGAGACAGCCATCAGCCCCAGCATTTT.

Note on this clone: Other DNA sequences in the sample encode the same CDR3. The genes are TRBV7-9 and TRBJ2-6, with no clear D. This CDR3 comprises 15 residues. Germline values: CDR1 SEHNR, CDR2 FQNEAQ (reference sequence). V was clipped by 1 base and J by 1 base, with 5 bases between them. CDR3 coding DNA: TGTGCCAGCAGCTTAGGCAGGTCTGGGGCCAACGTCCTGACTTTC. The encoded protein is CASSLGRSGANVLTF.

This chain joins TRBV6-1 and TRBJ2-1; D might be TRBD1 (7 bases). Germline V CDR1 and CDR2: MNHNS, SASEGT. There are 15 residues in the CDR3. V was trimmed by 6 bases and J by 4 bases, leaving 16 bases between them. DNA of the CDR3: TGTGCCAGCAGCCCCAGGGGGGAACCTTACAATGAGCAGTTCTTC. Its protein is CASSPRGEPYNEQFF.

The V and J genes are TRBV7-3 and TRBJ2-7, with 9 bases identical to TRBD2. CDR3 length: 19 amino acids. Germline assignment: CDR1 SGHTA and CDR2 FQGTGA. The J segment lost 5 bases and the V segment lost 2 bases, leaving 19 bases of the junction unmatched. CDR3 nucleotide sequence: TGTGCCAGCAGCTTATTCGGGGTGGGGCTAGCGGGACTTTCCGACGAGCAGTACTTC. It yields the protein CASSLFGVGLAGLSDEQYF.

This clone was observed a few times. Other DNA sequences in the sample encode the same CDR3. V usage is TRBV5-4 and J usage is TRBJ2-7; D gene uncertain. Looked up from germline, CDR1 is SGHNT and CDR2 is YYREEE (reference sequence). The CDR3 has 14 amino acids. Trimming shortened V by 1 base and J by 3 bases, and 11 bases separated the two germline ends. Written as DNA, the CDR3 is TGTGCCAGCAGCTTGTCGGGCCCGCACTACGAGCAGTACTTC. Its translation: CASSLSGPHYEQYF.

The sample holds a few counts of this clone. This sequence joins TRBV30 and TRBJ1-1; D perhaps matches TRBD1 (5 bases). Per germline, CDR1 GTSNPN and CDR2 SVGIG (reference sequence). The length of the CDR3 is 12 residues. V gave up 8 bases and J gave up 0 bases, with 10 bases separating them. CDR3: CARDGLNTEAFF. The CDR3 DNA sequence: TGTGCCCGGGACGGGTTGAACACTGAAGCTTTCTTT.

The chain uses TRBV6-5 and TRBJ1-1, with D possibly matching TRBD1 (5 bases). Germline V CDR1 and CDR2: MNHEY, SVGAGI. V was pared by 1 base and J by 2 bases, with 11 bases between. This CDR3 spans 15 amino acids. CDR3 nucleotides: TGTGCCAGCAGTTACTGGGGACCGAGTAACACTGAAGCTTTCTTT. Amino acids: CASSYWGPSNTEAFF.

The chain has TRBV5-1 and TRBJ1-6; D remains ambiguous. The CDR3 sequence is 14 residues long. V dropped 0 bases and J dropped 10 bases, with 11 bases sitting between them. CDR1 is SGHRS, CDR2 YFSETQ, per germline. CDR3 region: CASSLAPYLSPLHF. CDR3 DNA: TGCGCCAGCAGCTTGGCCCCCTATCTCTCACCCCTCCACTTT. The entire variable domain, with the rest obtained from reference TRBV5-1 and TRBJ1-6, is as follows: KAGVTQTPRYLIKTRGQQVTLSCSPISGHRSVSWYQQTPGQGLQFLFEYFSETQRNKGNFPGRFSGRQFSNSRSEMNVSTLELGDSALYLCASSLAPYLSPLHFGNGTRLTVT.

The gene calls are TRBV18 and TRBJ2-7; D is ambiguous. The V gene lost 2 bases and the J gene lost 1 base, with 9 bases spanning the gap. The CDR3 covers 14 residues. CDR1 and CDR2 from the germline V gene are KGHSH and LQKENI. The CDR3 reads CASSPSKDSYEQYF. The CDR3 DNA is TGTGCCAGCTCACCATCTAAGGATTCCTACGAGCAGTACTTC.

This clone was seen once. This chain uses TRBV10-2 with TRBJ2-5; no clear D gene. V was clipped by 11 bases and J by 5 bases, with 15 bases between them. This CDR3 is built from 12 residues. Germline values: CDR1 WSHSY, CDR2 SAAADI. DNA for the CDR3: TGCGCCTTACACTACCACCGGGAGACCCAGTACTTC. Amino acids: CALHYHRETQYF.

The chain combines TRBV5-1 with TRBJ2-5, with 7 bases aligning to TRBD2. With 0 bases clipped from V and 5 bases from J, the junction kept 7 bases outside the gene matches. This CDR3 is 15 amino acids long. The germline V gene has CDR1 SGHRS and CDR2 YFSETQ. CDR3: CASSLGPGGSETQYF. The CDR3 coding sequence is TGCGCCAGCAGCTTGGGCCCCGGGGGGAGCGAGACCCAGTACTTC.

CDR3 amino acids: CASRYGTPKPTDTQYF. CDR3 DNA sequence: TGTGCCAGCAGATACGGGACACCAAAACCCACAGATACGCAGTATTTT. This sequence joins TRBV5-4 and TRBJ2-3; tentatively, D is TRBD1 (6 bases). This CDR3 region has 16 residues. CDR1 is SGHNT and CDR2 is YYREEE in the germline V gene (reference sequence). The V and J ends lost 5 bases and 2 bases respectively, with 18 bases between them.

The CDR3 loop reads CASSENGRNYGYTF. CDR3 nucleotides: TGTGCCAGCAGTGAAAACGGCAGGAACTATGGCTACACCTTC. The chain couples TRBV6-1 to TRBJ1-2; no clear D gene. V shed 2 bases and J shed 2 bases, with 9 bases lying between them. The CDR3 length is 14 residues. Per the germline V gene, CDR1 is MNHNS and CDR2 is SASEGT.